This T cell receptor beta chain was identified in a study of OX40 agonist ivuxolimab in advanced cancers. Study in general: It was ivuxolimab, an agonistic anti-OX40 (CD134) antibody, that patients were treated with. Partial responses were seen in three patients, one with hepatocellular carcinoma and two with cutaneous melanoma. Study findings and constraints: Expanded clones tended on average to be more numerous among CD8+ T cells than CD4+.

Germline V CDR1 and CDR2: LNHNV, YYDKDF (reference sequence). The CDR3 length is 17 residues. V was trimmed by 1 base and J by 1 base, leaving 15 bases between them. TCRdb's table, derived via immunoSEQ multiplex PCR, lists solely in-frame clones and lacks some. The data hold 50,000 or so clones, with more than 70% observed a single time. Patients were ineligible given autoimmune disease history or systemic immunosuppression. This clone was seen a single time. What it recognizes is unknown. This chain connects TRBV15 to TRBJ2-3, with D possibly matching TRBD2 (5 bases). The material was CD4+ or CD8+ T cells sorted from blood, obtained in a trial of the OX40 agonist ivuxolimab. The origin of this receptor is an adult with an advanced solid tumor such as melanoma, head and neck, liver or kidney cancer. The CDR3: CATSRARRPIGTDTQYF. The CDR3 DNA sequence: TGTGCCACCAGCAGAGCAAGGAGGCCAATCGGCACAGATACGCAGTATTTT.